This T cell receptor beta chain was identified during a study of T cell repertoires in cytomegalovirus infection. Study details: The authors relied on CMV epitopes, both recently identified HLA-C-restricted and well-studied HLA-B-restricted. It can be stated that public TCR beta signatures indicated CMV infection as well as a matching HLA type. Study-wide results and limits: Carriers of CMV plus the relevant HLA were identified by cumulative public TCR beta family frequency. It was HLA-C-restricted CMV-specific TCR beta clonotypes that dominated the response ex vivo.

TCRdb reprocessed the reads with MiXCR, giving one entry per CDR3 protein. The table has roughly 920,000 distinct CDR3 sequences, roughly 30% seen once. Of note for this clonotype: Its antigen is unidentified.

The clonotype comes from a human donor in good health (CMV status not recorded). Some clones in this sample may be carry-over from other donors' samples. Sequencing used cultured CD8+ T cells from PBMCs, obtained from culture after CMV antigen stimulation.

In DNA form, the CDR3 reads TGCGCCAGCAGCCGCCTCAGGGAGCTGGTGGCCGGGGAGCTGTTTTTT. Translating it yields CASSRLRELVAGELFF. J is TRBJ2-2 and V is TRBV4-1; D possibly matches TRBD1 or TRBD2 (5 bases each). The CDR3 spans 16 residues. Trimming took 4 bases from V and 6 from J, leaving 18 bases between them. Germline-derived CDR1 and CDR2 are MGHRA and YSYEKL.